This T cell receptor (beta chain) emerged from a study of neoadjuvant anti-PD-1 for oral cavity cancer. TCRdb's copy holds only in-frame clones and misses some; the assay was immunoSEQ multiplex PCR. Of 50,000 to 65,000 clones in the sample, 65% to 80% were seen once. Patients were newly diagnosed with stage II-IVA oral cavity squamous cell carcinoma without prior systemic or radiation treatment. No culture or expansion preceded analysis of these blood cells. This CDR3 is built from 15 residues. J was trimmed by 7 bases and V by 5 bases; bases with no gene match: 9. Germline V gene sequence: CDR1 LNHDA, CDR2 SQIVND (reference sequence).

The genes are TRBV19 and TRBJ1-4, with 8 bases aligning to TRBD1. The sequence was collected from a person between 40 and 80 years old with oral cavity squamous cell carcinoma. Source: PBMCs, taken before nivolumab (anti-PD-1) treatment. The CDR3 DNA is TGTGCCAGTAGTTTCCGACAGGGGTCGACTGAAAAACTGTTTTTT. Protein sequence: CASSFRQGSTEKLFF.